The TCR beta chain described here comes from a study of OX40 agonist ivuxolimab in advanced cancers. General notes on the study: Ivuxolimab was an agonistic, fully human IgG2 monoclonal antibody directed against OX40 (CD134), a costimulatory receptor. Intravenous ivuxolimab was administered to patients every 2 weeks at six dose levels: 0.01, 0.1, 0.3, 1.5, 3 and 10 mg/kg. Among the approximately 50 dose-escalation patients, around 20 had hepatocellular carcinoma, around 15 melanoma, 9 renal cell carcinoma and 9 head and neck cancer. In the dose-escalation cohort, 75% to 90% of patients were male, and the mean age was approximately 60 years with a range of roughly 20 to 79. Patients were allowed to have had prior anti-PD-1, anti-PD-L1 or anti-CTLA-4 therapy, and around 41% of the dose-escalation patients had previously received checkpoint inhibitors. Three dose-escalation patients achieved partial responses, one with hepatocellular carcinoma and two with cutaneous melanoma. The point of sequencing TCRbeta in the periphery was to test whether ivuxolimab changed TCR sequence diversity and drove clonal T-cell expansion. The monotherapy dose-escalation portion (N of about 57 patients) of the phase I ivuxolimab trial is reported in the paper.

To sequence the TCRbeta CDR3 region, genomic DNA was isolated from the sorted cells. TCRbeta CDR3 regions were sequenced using the immunoSEQ Assay. TCRdb mirrors the immuneACCESS table, restricted to in-frame sequences. Some clones are absent from its copies; in checked studies, under half trace to an unresolved V gene, and the reason for the others is unknown. The sample records around 45,000 clones, 85% to 90% of which are singletons. The ten top clones hold around 1% of the sample. Reading from cysteine to phenylalanine, the CDR3 counts 15 amino acids. Just CDR3 DNA is preserved here, 45 bases in frame from base 1. V has 3 bases trimmed and J has 9 bases trimmed; junction bases matching no gene number 5. CDR1 SGHRS and CDR2 YFSETQ were looked up in the germline V gene. This clone has a single count. Its binding antigen is unknown. Base qualities are missing; no much larger clone stands one base away.

The full study reports these points: After ivuxolimab, CD8+ T cells had more expanded clones than CD4+ T cells on average. Partial responders in the 0.1-3.0 mg/kg groups had among the lowest normalized peripheral clonal expansion, especially among CD8+ T cells. At doses from 0.1 to 3.0 mg/kg, clonal expansion was seen in both CD4+ and CD8+ blood T cells between baseline and week 6. Antigen specificity was not determined for the clonally expanded peripheral T cells. Low levels of normalized T-cell clonal expansion were also seen in some patients who did not respond.

The trial excluded patients who had a history of autoimmune disease or who were on systemic immunosuppression. Peripheral blood for TCR sequencing was collected from all dose cohorts at baseline, on cycle 4 day 1, and on cycle 7 day 1. The samples were drawn from a first-in-human, open-label, multicenter phase I dose-escalation trial of ivuxolimab. Adults with locally advanced or metastatic melanoma, renal cell, hepatocellular, or head and neck squamous cell carcinoma were enrolled in the trial. Before TCR sequencing, CD4+ T cells and CD8+ T cells from peripheral blood were sorted into separate populations.

The TCR was taken from an adult with an advanced solid tumor such as melanoma, head and neck, liver or kidney cancer. Here the chain combines TRBV5-1 and TRBJ2-1, and 14 bases in between align with TRBD2. Source: CD4+ or CD8+ T cells sorted from blood, taken in a trial of the OX40 agonist ivuxolimab. The nucleotide sequence reads TGCGCCAGCAGCTGGGGGACTAGCGGGAGAATTGAGCAGTTCTTC. Its translation is CASSWGTSGRIEQFF. With the portions outside the CDR3 filled from the reference TRBV5-1 and TRBJ2-1 genes, the complete variable region becomes KAGVTQTPRYLIKTRGQQVTLSCSPISGHRSVSWYQQTPGQGLQFLFEYFSETQRNKGNFPGRFSGRQFSNSRSEMNVSTLELGDSALYLCASSWGTSGRIEQFFGPGTRLTVL.